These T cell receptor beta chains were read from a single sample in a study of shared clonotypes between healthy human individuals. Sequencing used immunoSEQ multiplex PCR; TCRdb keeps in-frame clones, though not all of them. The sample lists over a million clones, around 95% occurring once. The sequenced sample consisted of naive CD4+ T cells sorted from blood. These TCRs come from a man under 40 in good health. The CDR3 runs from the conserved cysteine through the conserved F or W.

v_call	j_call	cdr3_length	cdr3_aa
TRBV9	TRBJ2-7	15	CASSVGLASFNEQYF
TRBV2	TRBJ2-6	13	CASIQVGANVLTF
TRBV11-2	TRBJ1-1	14	CASSPPGGDREAFF
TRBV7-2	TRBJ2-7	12	CASSQRQVEQYF
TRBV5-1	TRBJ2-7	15	CASSLGGLFVYEQYF
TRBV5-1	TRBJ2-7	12	CASSFADYEQYF
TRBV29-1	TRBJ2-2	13	CSVVGGAGGELFF
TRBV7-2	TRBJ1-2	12	CASSSRAYGYTF
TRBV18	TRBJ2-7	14	CASSPQTGSYEQYF
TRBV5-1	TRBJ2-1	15	CASSSADSSYNEQFF
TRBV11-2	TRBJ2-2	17	CASSLKPGQGNTGELFF
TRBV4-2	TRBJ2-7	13	CASSQATTYEQYF
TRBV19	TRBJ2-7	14	CASSRGAFSYEQYF
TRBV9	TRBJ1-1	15	CASSPQQGRNTEAFF
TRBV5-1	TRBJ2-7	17	CASRGRAGGPNRYEQYF
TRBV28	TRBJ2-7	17	CASSFRTGGVRGYEQYF
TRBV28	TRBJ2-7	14	CASRGQGGEGEQYF
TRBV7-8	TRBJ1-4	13	CASVGQTNEKLFF
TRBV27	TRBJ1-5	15	CASRTLGLSNQPQHF
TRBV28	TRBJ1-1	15	CASSSHGQGGTEAFF
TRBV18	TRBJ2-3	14	CASSPRARTDTQYF
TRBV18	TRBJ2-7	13	CASSSLSSYEQYF
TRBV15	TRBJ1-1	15	CATSREGGKNTEAFF
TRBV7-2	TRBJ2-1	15	CASSREASAYNEQFF
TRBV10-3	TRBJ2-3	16	CAISGTSGRALDTQYF
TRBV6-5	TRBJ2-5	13	CASSYGVRATQYF
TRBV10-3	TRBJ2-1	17	CAISESTSGRVMNEQFF
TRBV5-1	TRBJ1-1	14	CASTLQGLNTEAFF
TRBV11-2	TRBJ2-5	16	CASGGRAQDREETQYF
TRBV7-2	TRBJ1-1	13	CASSFRIRTEAFF
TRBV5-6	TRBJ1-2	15	CASSFTASGNYGYTF
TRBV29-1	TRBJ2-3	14	CSGAVAGRTDTQYF
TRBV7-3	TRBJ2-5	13	CASSLQGAETQYF
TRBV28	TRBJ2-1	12	CATIGSGSEQFF
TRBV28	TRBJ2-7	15	CASSILAGVPYEQYF